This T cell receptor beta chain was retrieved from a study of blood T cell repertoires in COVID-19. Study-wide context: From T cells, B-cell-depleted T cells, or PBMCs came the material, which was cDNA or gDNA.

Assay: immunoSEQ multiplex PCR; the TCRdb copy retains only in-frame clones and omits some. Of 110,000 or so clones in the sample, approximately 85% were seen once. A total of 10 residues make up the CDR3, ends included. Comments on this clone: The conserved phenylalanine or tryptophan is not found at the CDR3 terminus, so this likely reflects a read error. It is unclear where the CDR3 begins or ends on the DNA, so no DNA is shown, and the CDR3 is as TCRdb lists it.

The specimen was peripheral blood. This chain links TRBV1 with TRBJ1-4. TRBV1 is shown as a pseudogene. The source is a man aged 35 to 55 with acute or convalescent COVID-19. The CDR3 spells CTSSQRSLFL.